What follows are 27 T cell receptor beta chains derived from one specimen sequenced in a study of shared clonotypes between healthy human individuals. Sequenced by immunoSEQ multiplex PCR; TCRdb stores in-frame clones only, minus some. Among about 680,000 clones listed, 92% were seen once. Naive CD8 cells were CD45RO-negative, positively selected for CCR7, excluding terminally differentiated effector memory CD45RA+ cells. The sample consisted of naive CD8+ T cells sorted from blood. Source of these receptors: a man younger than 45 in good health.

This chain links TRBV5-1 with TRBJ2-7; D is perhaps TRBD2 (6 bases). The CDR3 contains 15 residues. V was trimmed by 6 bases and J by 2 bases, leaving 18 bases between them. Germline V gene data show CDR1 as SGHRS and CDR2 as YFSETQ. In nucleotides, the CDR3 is TGCGCCAGCATTTGGAGTAGCGGAGCCACCTACGAGCAGTACTTC. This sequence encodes CASIWSSGATYEQYF. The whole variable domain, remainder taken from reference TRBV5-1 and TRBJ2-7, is KAGVTQTPRYLIKTRGQQVTLSCSPISGHRSVSWYQQTPGQGLQFLFEYFSETQRNKGNFPGRFSGRQFSNSRSEMNVSTLELGDSALYLCASIWSSGATYEQYFGPGTRLTVT.

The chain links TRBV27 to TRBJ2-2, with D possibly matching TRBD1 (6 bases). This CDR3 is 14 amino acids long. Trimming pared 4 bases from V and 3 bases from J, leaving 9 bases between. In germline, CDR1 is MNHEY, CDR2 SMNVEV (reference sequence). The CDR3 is CASSSEGDTGELFF. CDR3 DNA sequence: TGTGCCAGCAGTTCAGAGGGGGACACCGGGGAGCTGTTTTTT.

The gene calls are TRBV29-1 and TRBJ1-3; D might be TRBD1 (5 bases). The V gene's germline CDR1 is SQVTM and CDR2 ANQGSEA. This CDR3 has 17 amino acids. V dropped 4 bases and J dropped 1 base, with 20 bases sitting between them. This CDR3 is CSVVTQGVGTSGNTIYF. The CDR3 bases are TGCAGCGTTGTAACCCAGGGAGTGGGCACTTCTGGAAACACCATATATTTT.

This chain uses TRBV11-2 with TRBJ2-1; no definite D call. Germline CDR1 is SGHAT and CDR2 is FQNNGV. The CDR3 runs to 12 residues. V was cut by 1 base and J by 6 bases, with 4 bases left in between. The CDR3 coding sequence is TGTGCCAGCAGCTTAGGGGCCAATGAGCAGTTCTTC. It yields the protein CASSLGANEQFF.

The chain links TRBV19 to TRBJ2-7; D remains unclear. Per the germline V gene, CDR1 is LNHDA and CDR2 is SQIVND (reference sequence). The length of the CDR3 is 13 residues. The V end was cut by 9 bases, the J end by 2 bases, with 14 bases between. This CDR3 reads CASGPLNPYEQYF. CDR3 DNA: TGTGCCAGCGGCCCGCTCAACCCCTACGAGCAGTACTTC.

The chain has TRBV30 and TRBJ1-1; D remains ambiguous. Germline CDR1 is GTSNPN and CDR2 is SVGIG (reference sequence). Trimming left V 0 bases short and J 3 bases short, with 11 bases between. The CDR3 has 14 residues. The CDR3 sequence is CAWSVGQRYTEAFF. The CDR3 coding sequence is TGTGCCTGGAGTGTCGGTCAACGCTACACTGAAGCTTTCTTT.

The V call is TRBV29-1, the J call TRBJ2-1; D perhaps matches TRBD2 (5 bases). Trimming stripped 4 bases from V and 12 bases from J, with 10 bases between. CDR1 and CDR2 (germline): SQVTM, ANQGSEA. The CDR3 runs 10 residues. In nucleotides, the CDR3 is TGCAGCGTTGTAGGGAGCCGGCAGTTCTTC. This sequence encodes CSVVGSRQFF.

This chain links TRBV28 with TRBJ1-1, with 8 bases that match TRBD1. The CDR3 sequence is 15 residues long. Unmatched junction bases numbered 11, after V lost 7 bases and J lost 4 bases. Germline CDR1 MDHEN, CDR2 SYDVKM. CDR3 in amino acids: CASTDRGGWGTEAFF. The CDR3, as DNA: TGTGCCAGCACCGACAGGGGAGGTTGGGGCACTGAAGCTTTCTTT.

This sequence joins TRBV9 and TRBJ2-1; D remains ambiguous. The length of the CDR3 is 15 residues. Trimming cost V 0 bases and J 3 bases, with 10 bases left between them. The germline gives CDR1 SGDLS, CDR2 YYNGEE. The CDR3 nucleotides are TGTGCCAGCAGCGTAGGCAGGTATGTCTACAATGAGCAGTTCTTC. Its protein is CASSVGRYVYNEQFF.

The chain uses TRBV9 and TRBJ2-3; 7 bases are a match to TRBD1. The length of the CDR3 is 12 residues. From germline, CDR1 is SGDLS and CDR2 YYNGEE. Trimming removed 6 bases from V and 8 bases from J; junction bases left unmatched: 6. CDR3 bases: TGTGCCAGCAATGAAGGGGGCCCTACGCAGTATTTT. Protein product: CASNEGGPTQYF.

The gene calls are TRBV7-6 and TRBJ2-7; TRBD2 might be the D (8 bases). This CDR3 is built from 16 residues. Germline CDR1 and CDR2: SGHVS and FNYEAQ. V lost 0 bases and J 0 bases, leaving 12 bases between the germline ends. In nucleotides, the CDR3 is TGTGCCAGCAGCTTAGCTAGCGGGGACAGCTCCTACGAGCAGTACTTC. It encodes CASSLASGDSSYEQYF.

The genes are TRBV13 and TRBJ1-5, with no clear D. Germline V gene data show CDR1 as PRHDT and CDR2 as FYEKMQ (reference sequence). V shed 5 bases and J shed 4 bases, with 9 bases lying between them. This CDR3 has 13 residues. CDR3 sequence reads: CASSARQNQPQHF. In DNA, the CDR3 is TGTGCCAGCAGCGCCCGACAAAATCAGCCCCAGCATTTT.

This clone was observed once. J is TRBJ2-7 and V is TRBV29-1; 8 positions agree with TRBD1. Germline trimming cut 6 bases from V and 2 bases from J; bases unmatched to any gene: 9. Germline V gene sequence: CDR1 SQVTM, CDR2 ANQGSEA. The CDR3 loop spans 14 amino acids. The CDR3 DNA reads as TGCAGCGTGGAGGACAGGGAGCTTACCTACGAGCAGTACTTC. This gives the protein CSVEDRELTYEQYF.

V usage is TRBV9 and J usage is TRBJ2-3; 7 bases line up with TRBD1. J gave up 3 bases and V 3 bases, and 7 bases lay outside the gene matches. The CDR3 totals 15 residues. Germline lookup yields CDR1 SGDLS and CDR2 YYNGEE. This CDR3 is CASSESGGQTDTQYF. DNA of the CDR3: TGTGCCAGCAGCGAATCAGGGGGTCAGACAGATACGCAGTATTTT.

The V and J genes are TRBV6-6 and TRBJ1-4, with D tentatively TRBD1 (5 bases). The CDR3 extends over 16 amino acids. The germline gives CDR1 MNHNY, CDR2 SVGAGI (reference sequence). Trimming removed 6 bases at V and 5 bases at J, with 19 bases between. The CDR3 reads CASSYLPGTENEKLFF. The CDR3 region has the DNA TGTGCCAGCAGCTATCTCCCGGGGACCGAGAATGAAAAACTGTTTTTT.

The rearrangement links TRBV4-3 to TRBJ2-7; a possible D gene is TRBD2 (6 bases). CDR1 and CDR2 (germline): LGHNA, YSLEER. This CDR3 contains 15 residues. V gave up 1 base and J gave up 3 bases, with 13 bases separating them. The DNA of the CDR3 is TGCGCCAGCAGCCAAGGAGCGGGCGCGATCTACGAGCAGTACTTC. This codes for CASSQGAGAIYEQYF.

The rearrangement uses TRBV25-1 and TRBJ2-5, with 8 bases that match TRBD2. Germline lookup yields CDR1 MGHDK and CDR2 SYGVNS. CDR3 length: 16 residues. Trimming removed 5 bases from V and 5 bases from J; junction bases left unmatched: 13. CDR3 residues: CASSPLGLAVVETQYF. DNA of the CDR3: TGTGCCAGCAGTCCGTTAGGACTAGCAGTAGTCGAGACCCAGTACTTC.

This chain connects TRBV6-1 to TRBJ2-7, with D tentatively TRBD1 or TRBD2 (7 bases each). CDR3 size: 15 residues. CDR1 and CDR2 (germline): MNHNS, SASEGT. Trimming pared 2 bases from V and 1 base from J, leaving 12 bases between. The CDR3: CASSEWQGGSYEQYF. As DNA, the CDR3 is TGTGCCAGCAGTGAATGGCAGGGGGGGTCCTACGAGCAGTACTTC.

CDR3: CASSLTGTRQETQYF. In DNA form, the CDR3 reads TGTGCCAGCAGCCTTACCGGGACACGTCAAGAGACCCAGTACTTC. The gene calls are TRBV7-3 and TRBJ2-5; D might be TRBD1 (6 bases). The V gene's germline CDR1 is SGHTA and CDR2 FQGTGA. Trimming took off 5 bases at V and 2 bases at J, with 15 bases between the two ends. The CDR3 is 15 amino acids.

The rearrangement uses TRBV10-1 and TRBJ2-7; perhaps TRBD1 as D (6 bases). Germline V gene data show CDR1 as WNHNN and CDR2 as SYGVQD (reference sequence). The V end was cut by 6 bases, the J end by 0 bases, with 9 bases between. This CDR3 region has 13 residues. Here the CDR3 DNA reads TGCGCCAGCAGGCAGGGGACCTCCTACGAGCAGTACTTC. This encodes CASRQGTSYEQYF.

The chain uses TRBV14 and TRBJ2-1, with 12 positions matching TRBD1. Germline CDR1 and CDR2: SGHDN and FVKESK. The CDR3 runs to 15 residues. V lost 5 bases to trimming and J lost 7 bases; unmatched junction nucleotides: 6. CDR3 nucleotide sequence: TGTGCCAGCAGCAGCGGGACAGGGGGCTGGAATGAGCAGTTCTTC. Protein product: CASSSGTGGWNEQFF.

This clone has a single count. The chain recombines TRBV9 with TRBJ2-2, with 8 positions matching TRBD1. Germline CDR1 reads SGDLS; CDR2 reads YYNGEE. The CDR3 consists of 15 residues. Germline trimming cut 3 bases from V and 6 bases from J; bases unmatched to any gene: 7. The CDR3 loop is CASSERDRSAGELFF. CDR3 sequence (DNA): TGTGCCAGCAGCGAAAGGGACAGGTCGGCCGGGGAGCTGTTTTTT.

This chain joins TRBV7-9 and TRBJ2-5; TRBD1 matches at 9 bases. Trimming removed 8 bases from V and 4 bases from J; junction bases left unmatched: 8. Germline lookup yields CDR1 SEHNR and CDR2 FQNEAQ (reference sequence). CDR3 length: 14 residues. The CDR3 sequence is CASEPTGGVETQYF. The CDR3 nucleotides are TGTGCCAGCGAACCAACAGGGGGCGTAGAGACCCAGTACTTC. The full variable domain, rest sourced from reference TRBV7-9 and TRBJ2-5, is DTGVSQNPRHKITKRGQNVTFRCDPISEHNRLYWYRQTLGQGPEFLTYFQNEAQLEKSRLLSDRFSAERPKGSFSTLEIQRTEQGDSAMYLCASEPTGGVETQYFGPGTRLLVL.

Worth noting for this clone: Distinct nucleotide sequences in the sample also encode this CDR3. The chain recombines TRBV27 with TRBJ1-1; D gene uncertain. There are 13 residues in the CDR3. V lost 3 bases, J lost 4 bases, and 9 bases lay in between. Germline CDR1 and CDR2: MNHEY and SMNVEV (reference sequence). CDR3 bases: TGTGCCAGCAGTTTGACCGGTGTCACTGAAGCTTTCTTT. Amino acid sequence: CASSLTGVTEAFF.

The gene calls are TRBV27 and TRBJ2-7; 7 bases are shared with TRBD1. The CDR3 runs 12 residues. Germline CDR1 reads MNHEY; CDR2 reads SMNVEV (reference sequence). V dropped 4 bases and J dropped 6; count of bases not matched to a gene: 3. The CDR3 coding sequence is TGTGCCAGCAGTTCACAGGGGCTCGAGCAGTACTTC. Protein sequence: CASSSQGLEQYF.

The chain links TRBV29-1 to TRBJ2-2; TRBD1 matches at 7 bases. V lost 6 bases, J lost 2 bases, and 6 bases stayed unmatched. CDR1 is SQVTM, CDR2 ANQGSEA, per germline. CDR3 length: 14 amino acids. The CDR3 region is CSVATGLNTGELFF. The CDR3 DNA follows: TGCAGCGTCGCGACAGGGCTTAACACCGGGGAGCTGTTTTTT.

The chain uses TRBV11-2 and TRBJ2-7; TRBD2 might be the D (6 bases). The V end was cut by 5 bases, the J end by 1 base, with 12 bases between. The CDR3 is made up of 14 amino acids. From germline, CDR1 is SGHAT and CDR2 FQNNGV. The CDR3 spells CASSGGAVSYEQYF. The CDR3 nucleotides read TGTGCCAGCAGCGGCGGGGCGGTATCCTACGAGCAGTACTTC.